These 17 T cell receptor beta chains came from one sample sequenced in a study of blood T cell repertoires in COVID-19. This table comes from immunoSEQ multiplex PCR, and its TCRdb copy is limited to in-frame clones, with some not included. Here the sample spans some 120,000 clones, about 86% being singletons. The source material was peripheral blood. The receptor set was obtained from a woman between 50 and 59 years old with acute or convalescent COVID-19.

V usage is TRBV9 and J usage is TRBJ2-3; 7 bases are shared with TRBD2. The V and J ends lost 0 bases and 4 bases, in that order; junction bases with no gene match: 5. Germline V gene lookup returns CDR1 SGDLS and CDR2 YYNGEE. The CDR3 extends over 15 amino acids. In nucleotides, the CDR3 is TGTGCCAGCAGCGTAGCGCCGACTAGCTCAGATACGCAGTATTTT. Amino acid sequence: CASSVAPTSSDTQYF. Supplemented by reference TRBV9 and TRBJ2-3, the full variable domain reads DSGVTQTPKHLITATGQRVTLRCSPRSGDLSVYWYQQSLDQGLQFLIQYYNGEERAKGNILERFSAQQFPDLHSELNLSSLELGDSALYFCASSVAPTSSDTQYFGPGTRLTVL.

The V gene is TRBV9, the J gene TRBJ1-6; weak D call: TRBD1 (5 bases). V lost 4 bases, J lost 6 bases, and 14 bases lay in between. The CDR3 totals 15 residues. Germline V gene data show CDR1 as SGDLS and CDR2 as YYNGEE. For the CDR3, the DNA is TGTGCCAGCAGCCCCCGGGGAGGGGTTAATTCACCCCTCCACTTT. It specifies CASSPRGGVNSPLHF.

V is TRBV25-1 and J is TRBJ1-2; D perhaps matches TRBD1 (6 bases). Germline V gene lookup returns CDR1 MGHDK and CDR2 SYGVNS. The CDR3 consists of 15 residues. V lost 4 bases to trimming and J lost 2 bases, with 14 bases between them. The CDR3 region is CASSADRWGNYGYTF. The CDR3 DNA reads TGTGCCAGCAGTGCCGACAGGTGGGGCAACTATGGCTACACCTTC.

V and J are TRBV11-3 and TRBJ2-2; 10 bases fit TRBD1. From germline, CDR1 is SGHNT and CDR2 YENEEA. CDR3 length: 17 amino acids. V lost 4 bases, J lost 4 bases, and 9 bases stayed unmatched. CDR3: CASSYGARDRGTGELFF. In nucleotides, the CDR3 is TGTGCCAGCAGCTATGGGGCCCGGGACAGGGGCACCGGGGAGCTGTTTTTT.

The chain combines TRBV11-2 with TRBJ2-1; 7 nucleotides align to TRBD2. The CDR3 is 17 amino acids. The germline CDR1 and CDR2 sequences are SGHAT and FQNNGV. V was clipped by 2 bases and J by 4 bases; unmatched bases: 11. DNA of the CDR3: TGTGCCAGCAGCTTAATTCTCGGGCAGGGACTATACAATGAGCAGTTCTTC. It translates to CASSLILGQGLYNEQFF.

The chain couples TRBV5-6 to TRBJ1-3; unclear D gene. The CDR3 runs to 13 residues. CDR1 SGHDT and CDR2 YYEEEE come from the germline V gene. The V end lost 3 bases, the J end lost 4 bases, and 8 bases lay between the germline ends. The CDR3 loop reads CASSWSQGNTIYF. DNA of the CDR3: TGTGCCAGCAGCTGGTCACAGGGAAACACCATATATTTT.

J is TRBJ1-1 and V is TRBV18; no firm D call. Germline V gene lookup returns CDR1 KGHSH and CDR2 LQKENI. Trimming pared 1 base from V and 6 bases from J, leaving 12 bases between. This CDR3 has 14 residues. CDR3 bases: TGTGCCAGCTCACCACGAGGGAATTACGCTGAAGCTTTCTTT. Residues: CASSPRGNYAEAFF.

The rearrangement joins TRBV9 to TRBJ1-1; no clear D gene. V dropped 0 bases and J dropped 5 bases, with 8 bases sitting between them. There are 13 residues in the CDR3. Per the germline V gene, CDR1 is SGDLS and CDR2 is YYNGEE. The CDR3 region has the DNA TGTGCCAGCAGCGTAGAGCTGAGGACTGAAGCTTTCTTT. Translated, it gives CASSVELRTEAFF.

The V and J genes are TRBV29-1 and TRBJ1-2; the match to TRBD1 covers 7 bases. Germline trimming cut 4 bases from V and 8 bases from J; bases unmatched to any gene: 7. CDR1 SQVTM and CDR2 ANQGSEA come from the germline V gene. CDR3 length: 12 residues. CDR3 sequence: CSVGGNRGGYTF. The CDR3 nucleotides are TGCAGCGTTGGGGGAAACAGGGGCGGCTACACCTTC. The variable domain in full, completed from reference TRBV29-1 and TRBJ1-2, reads SAVISQKPSRDICQRGTSLTIQCQVDSQVTMMFWYRQQPGQSLTLIATANQGSEATYESGFVIDKFPISRPNLTFSTLTVSNMSPEDSSIYLCSVGGNRGGYTFGSGTRLTVV.

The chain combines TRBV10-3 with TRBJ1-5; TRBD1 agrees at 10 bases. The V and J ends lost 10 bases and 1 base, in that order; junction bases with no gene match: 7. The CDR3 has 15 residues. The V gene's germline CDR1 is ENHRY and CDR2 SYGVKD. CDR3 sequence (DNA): TGTGCCACAGCGACAGGGGGCAGGAGCAATCAGCCCCAGCATTTT. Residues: CATATGGRSNQPQHF.

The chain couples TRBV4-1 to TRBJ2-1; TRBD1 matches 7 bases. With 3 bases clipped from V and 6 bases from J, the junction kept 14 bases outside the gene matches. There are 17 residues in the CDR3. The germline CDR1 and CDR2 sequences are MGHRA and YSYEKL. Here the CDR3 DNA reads TGCGCCAGCAGCCAGGTTGAACAGGGGCAACTGGGCAATGAGCAGTTCTTC. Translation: CASSQVEQGQLGNEQFF.

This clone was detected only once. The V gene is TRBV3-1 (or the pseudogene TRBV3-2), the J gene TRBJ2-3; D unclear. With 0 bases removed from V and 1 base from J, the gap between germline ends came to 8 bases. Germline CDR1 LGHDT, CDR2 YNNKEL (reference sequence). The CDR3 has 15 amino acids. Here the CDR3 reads CASSQELTGTDTQYF. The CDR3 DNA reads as TGTGCCAGCAGCCAAGAACTTACAGGCACAGATACGCAGTATTTT.

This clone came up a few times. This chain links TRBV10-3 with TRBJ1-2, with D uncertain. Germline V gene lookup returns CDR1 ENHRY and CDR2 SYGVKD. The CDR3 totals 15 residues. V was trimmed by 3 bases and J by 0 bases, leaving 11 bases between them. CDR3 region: CAISDYRQSNYGYTF. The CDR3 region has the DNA TGTGCCATCAGTGATTACAGACAATCTAACTATGGCTACACCTTC.

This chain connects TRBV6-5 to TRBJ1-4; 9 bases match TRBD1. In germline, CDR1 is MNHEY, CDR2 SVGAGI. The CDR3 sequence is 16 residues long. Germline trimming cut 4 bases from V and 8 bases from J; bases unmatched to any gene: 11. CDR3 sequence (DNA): TGTGCCAGCAGTTTACGGGGGACAGGGAAGGGAGAAAAACTGTTTTTT. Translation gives CASSLRGTGKGEKLFF.

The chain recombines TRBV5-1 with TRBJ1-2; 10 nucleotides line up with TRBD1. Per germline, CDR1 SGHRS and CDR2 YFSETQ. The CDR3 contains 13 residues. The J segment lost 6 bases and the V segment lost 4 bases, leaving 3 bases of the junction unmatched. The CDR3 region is CASSQTGGDGYTF. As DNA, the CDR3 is TGCGCCAGCAGCCAGACAGGGGGCGATGGCTACACCTTC.

This chain's CDR3 is CASRTGLVNTEAFF. DNA of the CDR3: TGTGCCAGCAGGACAGGGCTGGTGAACACTGAAGCTTTCTTT. The rearrangement links TRBV6-5 to TRBJ1-1, with 7 nucleotides matching TRBD1. From germline, CDR1 is MNHEY and CDR2 SVGAGI. J lost 0 bases, V lost 6 bases, and 4 bases had no gene match. The CDR3 spans 14 residues.

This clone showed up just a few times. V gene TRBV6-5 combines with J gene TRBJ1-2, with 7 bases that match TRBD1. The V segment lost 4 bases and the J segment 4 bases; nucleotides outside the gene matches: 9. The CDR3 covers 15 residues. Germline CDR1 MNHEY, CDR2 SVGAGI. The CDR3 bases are TGTGCCAGCAGTTCGACCGCCGGGACAGTCTATGGCTACACCTTC. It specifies CASSSTAGTVYGYTF.